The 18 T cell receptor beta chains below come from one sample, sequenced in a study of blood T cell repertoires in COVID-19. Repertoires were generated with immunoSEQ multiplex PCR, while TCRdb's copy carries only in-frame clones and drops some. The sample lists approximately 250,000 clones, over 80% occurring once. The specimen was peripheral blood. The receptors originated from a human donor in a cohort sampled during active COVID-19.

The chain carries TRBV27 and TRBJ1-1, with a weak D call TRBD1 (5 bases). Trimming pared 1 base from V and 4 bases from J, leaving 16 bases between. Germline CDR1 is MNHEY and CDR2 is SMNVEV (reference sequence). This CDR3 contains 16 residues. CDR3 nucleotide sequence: TGTGCCAGCAGTTTATTTTTAAGGGGCGCGGCCACTGAAGCTTTCTTT. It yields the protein CASSLFLRGAATEAFF.

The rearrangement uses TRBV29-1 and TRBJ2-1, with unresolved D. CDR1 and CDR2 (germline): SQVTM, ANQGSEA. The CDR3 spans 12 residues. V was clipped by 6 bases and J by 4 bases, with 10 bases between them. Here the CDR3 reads CSVAKLYNEQFF. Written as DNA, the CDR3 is TGCAGCGTAGCGAAGCTGTACAATGAGCAGTTCTTC.

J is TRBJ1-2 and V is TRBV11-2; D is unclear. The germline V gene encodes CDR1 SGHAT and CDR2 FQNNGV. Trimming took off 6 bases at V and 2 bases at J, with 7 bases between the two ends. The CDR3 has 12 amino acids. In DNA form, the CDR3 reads TGTGCCAGCAGAGCACAGAACTATGGCTACACCTTC. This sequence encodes CASRAQNYGYTF.

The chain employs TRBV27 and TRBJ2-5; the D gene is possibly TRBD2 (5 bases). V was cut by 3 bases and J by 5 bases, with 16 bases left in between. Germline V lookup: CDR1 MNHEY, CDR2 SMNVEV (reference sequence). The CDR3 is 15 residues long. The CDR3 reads CASSFISVARETQYF. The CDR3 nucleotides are TGTGCCAGCAGTTTCATTTCCGTAGCGCGTGAGACCCAGTACTTC.

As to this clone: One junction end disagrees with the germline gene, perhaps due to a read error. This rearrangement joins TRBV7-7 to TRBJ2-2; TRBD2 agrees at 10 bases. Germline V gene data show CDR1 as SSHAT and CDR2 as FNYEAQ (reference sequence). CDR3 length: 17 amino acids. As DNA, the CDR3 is TGTGCTAGCAGCTTCACCCTAGCGGGGGCGAGTACCGGGGAGCTGTTTTTT. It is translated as CASSFTLAGASTGELFF.

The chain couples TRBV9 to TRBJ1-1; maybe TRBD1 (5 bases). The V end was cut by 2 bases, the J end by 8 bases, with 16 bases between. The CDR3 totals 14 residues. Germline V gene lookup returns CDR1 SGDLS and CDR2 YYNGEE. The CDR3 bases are TGTGCCAGCAGCGTTCGTGATCAGTCAGGGGAAGCTTTCTTT. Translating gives CASSVRDQSGEAFF.

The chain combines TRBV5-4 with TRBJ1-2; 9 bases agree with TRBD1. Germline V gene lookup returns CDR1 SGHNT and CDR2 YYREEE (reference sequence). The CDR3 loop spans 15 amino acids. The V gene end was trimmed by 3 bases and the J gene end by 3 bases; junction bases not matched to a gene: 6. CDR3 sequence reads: CASSYGTGQDYGYTF. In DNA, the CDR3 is TGTGCCAGCAGCTACGGGACAGGGCAAGACTATGGCTACACCTTC.

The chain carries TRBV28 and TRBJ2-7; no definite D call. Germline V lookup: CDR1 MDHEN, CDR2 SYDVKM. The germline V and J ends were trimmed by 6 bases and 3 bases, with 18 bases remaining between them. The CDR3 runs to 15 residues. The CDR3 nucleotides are TGTGCCAGCAGACCGTCTTGGGCCTTGAACTACGAGCAGTACTTC. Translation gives CASRPSWALNYEQYF. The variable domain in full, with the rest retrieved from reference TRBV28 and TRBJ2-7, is DVKVTQSSRYLVKRTGEKVFLECVQDMDHENMFWYRQDPGLGLRLIYFSYDVKMKEKGDIPEGYSVSREKKERFSLILESASTNQTSMYLCASRPSWALNYEQYFGPGTRLTVT.

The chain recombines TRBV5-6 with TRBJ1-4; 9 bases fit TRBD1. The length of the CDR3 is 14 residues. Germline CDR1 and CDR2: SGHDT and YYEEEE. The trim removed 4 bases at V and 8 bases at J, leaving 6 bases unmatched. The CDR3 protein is CASSSGTGREKLFF. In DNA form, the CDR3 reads TGTGCCAGCAGCAGCGGGACAGGGAGAGAAAAACTGTTTTTT.

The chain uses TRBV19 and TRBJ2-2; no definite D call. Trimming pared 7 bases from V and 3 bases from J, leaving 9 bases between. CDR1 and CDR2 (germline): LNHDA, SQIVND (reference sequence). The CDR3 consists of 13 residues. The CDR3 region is CASTKSDTGELFF. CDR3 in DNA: TGTGCCAGTACAAAGTCGGACACCGGGGAGCTGTTTTTT.

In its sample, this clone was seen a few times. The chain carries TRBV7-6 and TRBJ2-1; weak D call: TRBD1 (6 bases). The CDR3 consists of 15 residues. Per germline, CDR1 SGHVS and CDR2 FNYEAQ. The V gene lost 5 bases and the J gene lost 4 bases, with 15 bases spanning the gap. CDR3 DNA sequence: TGTGCCAGCAGCCGCCTCACAGGGAAGTACAATGAGCAGTTCTTC. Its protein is CASSRLTGKYNEQFF.

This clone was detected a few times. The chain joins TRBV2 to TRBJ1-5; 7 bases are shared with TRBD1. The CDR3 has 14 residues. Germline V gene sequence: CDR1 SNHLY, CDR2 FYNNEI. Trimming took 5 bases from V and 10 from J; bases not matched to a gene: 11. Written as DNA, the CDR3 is TGTGCCAGCAGTCAGGCTCAGGGGGGTCCACCCCAGCATTTT. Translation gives CASSQAQGGPPQHF.

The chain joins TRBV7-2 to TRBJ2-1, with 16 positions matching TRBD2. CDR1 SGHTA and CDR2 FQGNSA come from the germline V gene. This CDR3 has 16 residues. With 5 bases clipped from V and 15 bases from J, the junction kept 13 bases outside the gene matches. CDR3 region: CASSPTGTSGRVGVFF. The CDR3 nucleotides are TGTGCCAGCAGCCCTACCGGGACTAGCGGGAGGGTTGGGGTGTTCTTC.

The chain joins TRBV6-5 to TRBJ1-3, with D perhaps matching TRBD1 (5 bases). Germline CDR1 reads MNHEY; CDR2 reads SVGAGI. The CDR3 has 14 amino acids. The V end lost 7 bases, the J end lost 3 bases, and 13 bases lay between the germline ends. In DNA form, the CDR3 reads TGTGCCAGCACCCAACGGGGGGTTGGAAACACCATATATTTT. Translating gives CASTQRGVGNTIYF.

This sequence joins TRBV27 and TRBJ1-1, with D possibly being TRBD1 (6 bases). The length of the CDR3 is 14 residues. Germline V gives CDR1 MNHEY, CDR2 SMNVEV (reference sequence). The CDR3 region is CPTNYRAWDTEAFF. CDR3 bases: TGTCCCACCAATTACAGGGCCTGGGACACTGAAGCTTTCTTT.

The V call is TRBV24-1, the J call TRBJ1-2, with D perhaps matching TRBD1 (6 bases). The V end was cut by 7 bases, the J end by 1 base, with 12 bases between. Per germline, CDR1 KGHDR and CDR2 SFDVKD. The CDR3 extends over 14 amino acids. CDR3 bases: TGTGCCACCAGCCGCCGGGACATTAACTATGGCTACACCTTC. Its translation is CATSRRDINYGYTF.

CDR3: CASSSRSPSTGNEKLFF. DNA of the CDR3: TGTGCCAGCAGCTCCCGTAGCCCTTCAACGGGGAATGAAAAACTGTTTTTT. The chain uses TRBV7-9 and TRBJ1-4; no reliable D call. With 4 bases removed from V and 5 bases from J, the gap between germline ends came to 20 bases. The CDR3 sequence is 17 residues long. CDR1 SEHNR and CDR2 FQNEAQ come from the germline V gene (reference sequence).

In nucleotides, the CDR3 is TGCAGTGCTGGTGGACAGAACAATCAGCCCCAGCATTTT. Translation gives CSAGGQNNQPQHF. The J gene is TRBJ1-5, the V gene TRBV20-1; D is perhaps TRBD1 (6 bases). Looked up from germline, CDR1 is DFQATT and CDR2 is SNEGSKA (reference sequence). The V gene lost 5 bases and the J gene lost 3 bases, with 11 bases spanning the gap. The CDR3 spans 13 residues.